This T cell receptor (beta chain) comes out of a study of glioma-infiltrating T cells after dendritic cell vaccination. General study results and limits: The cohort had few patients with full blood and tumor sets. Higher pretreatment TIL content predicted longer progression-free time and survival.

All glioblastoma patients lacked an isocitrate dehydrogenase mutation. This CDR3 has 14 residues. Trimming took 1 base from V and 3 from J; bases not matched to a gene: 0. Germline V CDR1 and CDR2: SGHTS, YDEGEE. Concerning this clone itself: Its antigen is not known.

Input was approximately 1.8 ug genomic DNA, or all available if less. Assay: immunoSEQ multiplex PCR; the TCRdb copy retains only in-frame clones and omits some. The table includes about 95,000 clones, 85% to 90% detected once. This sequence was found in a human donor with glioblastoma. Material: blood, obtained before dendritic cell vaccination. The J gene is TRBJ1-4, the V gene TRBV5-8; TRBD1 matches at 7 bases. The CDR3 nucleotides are TGTGCCAGCAGCTTGACAGGGGCTAATGAAAAACTGTTTTTT. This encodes CASSLTGANEKLFF.